This TCR beta chain was sequenced for a study of T cell responses to AZD1222 COVID-19 vaccine. Study-wide results and limits: Unmutated regions of variants are reportedly targeted by nearly half of spike-specific TCRs. Distributed over spike, vaccine-associated CD4 TCRs predominated at 160-218 and 743-854. Spike-specific TCR repertoires showed rising breadth and depth after two AZD1222 doses. Repertoire sampling happened only post peak T cell response.

As regards this clone: Its antigen is as yet unknown.

CDR1 and CDR2 from the germline V gene are PRHDT and FYEKMQ (reference sequence). Trimming left V 5 bases short and J 0 bases short, with 23 bases between. The CDR3 runs to 18 residues. Profiled with immunoSEQ multiplex PCR; TCRdb holds only in-frame clones, not every one. The sample consists of about 130,000 clones, approximately 91% of them appearing once. The sample was peripheral blood, taken 28 days after the second AZD1222 dose. The genes are TRBV13 and TRBJ2-7; TRBD2 is a possible D gene (7 bases). This clonotype was obtained from an adult who received the AZD1222 COVID-19 vaccine. The CDR3 loop is CASSPIDRGAGSSYEQYF. CDR3 DNA: TGTGCCAGCAGCCCGATTGACCGGGGGGCGGGGAGCTCCTACGAGCAGTACTTC. The whole variable domain, filled in from reference TRBV13 and TRBJ2-7, reads AAGVIQSPRHLIKEKRETATLKCYPIPRHDTVYWYQQGPGQDPQFLISFYEKMQSDKGSIPDRFSAQQFSDYHSELNMSSLELGDSALYFCASSPIDRGAGSSYEQYFGPGTRLTVT.